The 6 T cell receptor beta chains listed next were all sequenced from one sample in a study of T-cell memory formation after mild COVID-19. Via MiXCR, TCRdb re-called the 5' RACE reads, giving one row per CDR3 protein. Among fewer than 350,000 distinct CDR3 sequences, approximately 15% were seen once, and the ten largest hold around 22%. The source material was PBMCs or a T cell subset sorted from them (not recorded which). The receptors here all came from a young man who had mild COVID-19 (a few samples of this study predate the infection). Cell type and time point are not known.

The chain joins TRBV11-3 to TRBJ2-1, with D possibly matching TRBD2 (6 bases). The ends were cut back, 5 bases at V and 5 bases at J, with 16 bases in the middle. Germline V gene lookup returns CDR1 SGHNT and CDR2 YENEEA. The CDR3 sequence is 15 residues long. The CDR3 bases are TGTGCCAGCAGCCCGGGACTGCCCAGGGACAATGAGCAGTTCTTC. Its translation is CASSPGLPRDNEQFF.

This clonotype was observed a few times. The V call is TRBV30, the J call TRBJ1-2; D is undetermined. The germline gives CDR1 GTSNPN, CDR2 SVGIG (reference sequence). V lost 0 bases and J 4 bases, leaving 12 bases between the germline ends. This CDR3 has 14 residues. The DNA of the CDR3 is TGTGCCTGGAGTGTACCCGGAGCTGGCTATGGCTACACCTTC. It encodes CAWSVPGAGYGYTF.

The V call is TRBV27, the J call TRBJ1-2; 7 bases are shared with TRBD1. The CDR3 has 16 residues. CDR1 is MNHEY and CDR2 is SMNVEV in the germline V gene (reference sequence). V shed 6 bases and J 1 base; nucleotides not matched to a gene: 11. The CDR3 protein is CASSPQGGGSNYGYTF. The CDR3 DNA is TGTGCCAGCAGCCCTCAAGGAGGGGGCAGTAACTATGGCTACACCTTC.

This clonotype was recorded at least ten times. In DNA form, the CDR3 reads TGTGCCAGCAGTGTCGGGACACTAAACACCGGGGAGCTGTTTTTT. Its translation: CASSVGTLNTGELFF. The rearrangement uses TRBV9 and TRBJ2-2, with D possibly matching TRBD1 (6 bases). Looked up from germline, CDR1 is SGDLS and CDR2 is YYNGEE. The germline V and J ends were trimmed by 5 bases and 2 bases, with 13 bases remaining between them. There are 15 residues in the CDR3.

This clonotype was seen a few times. The V call is TRBV5-1, the J call TRBJ1-4; 7 nucleotides agree with TRBD1. CDR3 length equals 14 residues. V shed 4 bases, J shed 7 bases, and the junction held 7 bases outside the gene matches. Germline V gene lookup returns CDR1 SGHRS and CDR2 YFSETQ. The CDR3 coding sequence is TGCGCCAGCAGCCCCGGGACAGCGGGTGAAAAACTGTTTTTT. Translating gives CASSPGTAGEKLFF.

This clonotype appeared a few times. The chain recombines TRBV9 with TRBJ2-4; TRBD2 matches at 7 bases. The germline gives CDR1 SGDLS, CDR2 YYNGEE. The CDR3 contains 14 residues. After removal of 3 bases from V and 8 bases from J, the junction contained 8 bases not matched to a gene. The CDR3, as DNA: TGTGCCAGCAGCGCTCTCGGGGCGGGGGACATTCAGTACTTC. It codes for CASSALGAGDIQYF.